Listed below are T cell receptor beta chains from one sample, sequenced in a study of Ad26.COV2.S vaccination and SARS-CoV-2 variants. Clones were read by immunoSEQ multiplex PCR, and TCRdb kept only the in-frame ones, dropping some. The sample carries about 350,000 clones, roughly 94% recorded once. Specimen: peripheral blood, collected after recovery from COVID-19. The source is a human donor who had recovered from COVID-19. Each CDR3 is given with its conserved first and last residue. D genes are given only for firm matches. Rows may omit the clone size; those that give it use once, few, many or a size class.

>NA|TRBJ2-7|TRBD2|TRBV10-3
TGTGCCATCAGGCCCCAGGTAGCGGGGAACTCCTACGAGCAGTACTTC
CAIRPQVAGNSYEQYF
>NA|TRBJ1-1|NA|TRBV3-1/TRBV3-2
TGTGCCAGCAGCAAGGGGGAGTCGACAGGGAACACTGAAGCTTTCTTT
CASSKGESTGNTEAFF
>NA|TRBJ1-4|NA|TRBV5-1
TGCGCCAGCAGCTTGCTCGGAAGGGAGAGTGAAAAACTGTTTTTT
CASSLLGRESEKLFF
>NA|TRBJ2-1|NA|TRBV7-2
TGTGCCAGCAGCGCCAGGGGAGGGGGGAGCTCCTACAATGAGCAGTTCTTC
CASSARGGGSSYNEQFF
>NA|TRBJ1-4|NA|TRBV7-6
TGTGCCAGCAGCTTAGACAGGTTGAATGAAAAACTGTTTTTT
CASSLDRLNEKLFF
>NA|TRBJ2-2|NA|TRBV6-6
TGTGCCAGCAGTTACTCTCCAGGGTCTGGGACCGGGGAGCTGTTTTTT
CASSYSPGSGTGELFF
>NA|TRBJ2-2|NA|TRBV12-3/TRBV12-4
TGTGCCAGCTTCCGGGGGAACACCGGGGAGCTGTTTTTT
CASFRGNTGELFF
>NA|TRBJ2-7|NA|TRBV7-8
TGTGCCAGCAGCTTAGCTTTGGGTTACGAGCAGTACTTC
CASSLALGYEQYF
>NA|TRBJ1-1|NA|TRBV5-1
TGCGCCAGCAGCTTCGCCGGGCTGAACACTGAAGCTTTCTTT
CASSFAGLNTEAFF
>NA|TRBJ1-4|NA|TRBV19
TGTGCCAGTAGTAAACTAAGCCAACGGAATGAAAAACTGTTTTTT
CASSKLSQRNEKLFF
>once|TRBJ1-1|TRBD1|TRBV28
TGTGCCAGCGCTCGGGACAGGGGATGGGCTGAAGCTTTCTTT
CASARDRGWAEAFF
>NA|TRBJ2-1|NA|TRBV2
TGTGCCAGCAGTGGGGGGCCAGGGCGGTCCCCTCTCAATGAGCAGTTCTTC
CASSGGPGRSPLNEQFF
>NA|TRBJ2-3|NA|TRBV5-1
TGCGCCAGCAGCTTGGTGTCTCAGAGCACAGATACGCAGTATTTT
CASSLVSQSTDTQYF
>NA|TRBJ1-2|NA|TRBV9
TGTGCCAGCAGCGTAGTTGACCAGGGTCATGGCTACACCTTC
CASSVVDQGHGYTF
>NA|TRBJ1-2|TRBD1|TRBV2
TGTGCCAGCAGCCGGGACAGGGTTTCCTATGGCTACACCTTC
CASSRDRVSYGYTF
>NA|TRBJ1-1|TRBD1|TRBV4-1
TGCGCCAGCAGCCGTACCCGACAGGGCGACACTGAAGCTTTCTTT
CASSRTRQGDTEAFF
>NA|TRBJ1-5|NA|TRBV3-1/TRBV3-2
TGTGCCAGCAGCCAAGATATGGTGAGTCAGCCCCAGCATTTT
CASSQDMVSQPQHF
>NA|TRBJ1-4|NA|TRBV6-2/TRBV6-3
TGTGCCAGCAGTCTACTAAGGGGGACAAATAATGAAAAACTGTTTTTT
CASSLLRGTNNEKLFF
>NA|TRBJ1-4|TRBD1|TRBV11-2
TGTGCCAGCAGCTTACGGGACAGGTCGGATGAAAAACTGTTTTTT
CASSLRDRSDEKLFF
>NA|TRBJ2-1|NA|TRBV18
TGTGCCAGCTCACCACGGTCTGGCTCGGGGTACAATGAGCAGTTCTTC
CASSPRSGSGYNEQFF
>NA|TRBJ2-2|NA|TRBV7-6
TGTGCCAGCAGCTTATTGGGAGCGAACACCGGGGAGCTGTTTTTT
CASSLLGANTGELFF
>NA|TRBJ2-7|NA|TRBV9
TGTGCCAGCAGCTCCGGGGGCCTGGGGGGCTACGAGCAGTACTTC
CASSSGGLGGYEQYF
>few|TRBJ2-2|NA|TRBV28
TGTGCCAGCAGTTTCGGGAGATCCAACACCGGGGAGCTGTTTTTT
CASSFGRSNTGELFF
>NA|TRBJ1-6|NA|TRBV21-1
TGTGCCAGCAGCAATTTGACGGACAGGGTCTCACCCCTCCACTTT
CASSNLTDRVSPLHF
>NA|TRBJ2-5|NA|TRBV9
TGTGCCAGCAGCGTAGGTCTACTAGGGCACCAAGAGACCCAGTACTTC
CASSVGLLGHQETQYF
>once|TRBJ2-1|NA|TRBV7-3
TGTGCCAGCAGCGCAAACTACAATGAGCAGTTCTTC
CASSANYNEQFF
>NA|TRBJ2-3|TRBD2|TRBV7-2
TGTGCCAGCAGCGCACTAGCGGGGACCACAGATACGCAGTATTTT
CASSALAGTTDTQYF
>once|TRBJ1-6|TRBD1|TRBV4-1
TGCGCCAGCAGCCCCCGCATGGACAGGAATTCACCCCTCCACTTT
CASSPRMDRNSPLHF
>NA|TRBJ2-5|NA|TRBV6-4
TGTGCCAGCAGCCTTATCCAGGTTCAAGAGACCCAGTACTTC
CASSLIQVQETQYF
>NA|TRBJ1-1|NA|TRBV3-1/TRBV3-2
TGTGCCAGCAGCCAACCATCGAACAGGGATACTGAAGCTTTCTTT
CASSQPSNRDTEAFF
>NA|TRBJ2-1|NA|TRBV7-9
TGTGCCAGCAGCCCCCGACAGGTTGGCTATGAGCAGTTCTTC
CASSPRQVGYEQFF
>NA|TRBJ1-1|TRBD1|TRBV25-1
TGTGCCAGCAGTCCAGAAGACAGGGGATTCGCTGAAGCTTTCTTT
CASSPEDRGFAEAFF
>NA|TRBJ1-2|TRBD1|TRBV6-1
TGTGCCAGCAGTGAAGCCCTTGCTTCGACAGGGAGCGGCTACACCTTC
CASSEALASTGSGYTF
>once|TRBJ2-2|NA|TRBV7-2
TGTGCCAGCAGCCTCAACCGAGGAGTCACCGGGGAGCTGTTTTTT
CASSLNRGVTGELFF
>NA|TRBJ2-2|TRBD1|TRBV6-6
TGTGCCAGCAGTTACGTGCAGGGGGCGACCACCGGGGAGCTGTTTTTT
CASSYVQGATTGELFF
>NA|TRBJ1-5|NA|TRBV5-6
TGTGCCAGCAGCTTGCGAGGGGTTAGCAATCAGCCCCAGCATTTT
CASSLRGVSNQPQHF
>NA|TRBJ1-5|NA|TRBV19
TGTGCCAGTAGTATAGATGGGGTTGGGGGCACTCAGCCCCAGCATTTT
CASSIDGVGGTQPQHF
>few|TRBJ1-1|TRBD1|TRBV6-4
TGTGCCAGCAGAGGGACAGGGAAGGGCACTGAAGCTTTCTTT
CASRGTGKGTEAFF
>NA|TRBJ1-4|NA|TRBV5-4
TGTGCCAGCAGCCGTGACAGCGGTGCAACTAATGAAAAACTGTTTTTT
CASSRDSGATNEKLFF
>NA|TRBJ1-1|NA|TRBV6-6
TGTGCCAGCAGTAATCACCTAGTGGGTCTCACTGAAGCTTTCTTT
CASSNHLVGLTEAFF
>NA|TRBJ1-4|NA|TRBV7-9
TGTGCCAGCAGCTTAATTGGGGCAGCCCGTGAAAAACTGTTTTTT
CASSLIGAAREKLFF
>once|TRBJ1-5|NA|TRBV3-1/TRBV3-2
TGTGCCAGCAGCCAAGATGTCGGCAGGGATCAGCCCCAGCATTTT
CASSQDVGRDQPQHF
>NA|TRBJ1-1|NA|TRBV18
TGTGCCAGCTCGATAGGGCAAACTGAAGCTTTCTTT
CASSIGQTEAFF
>once|TRBJ2-5|NA|TRBV4-1
TGCGCCAGCAGCCAAAGCGTAAGAGGGGGGCAAGAGACCCAGTACTTC
CASSQSVRGGQETQYF
>NA|TRBJ2-2|NA|TRBV6-5
TGTGCCAGCAGAAGGACGGCGGGGAACACCGGGGAGCTGTTTTTT
CASRRTAGNTGELFF
>NA|TRBJ2-3|NA|TRBV11-2
TGTGCCAGCAGCCGGGGGACACCAGACACAGATACGCAGTATTTT
CASSRGTPDTDTQYF
>once|TRBJ2-3|TRBD1|TRBV11-2
TGTGCCAGCAGCTTAGGGACAGGGGCGGGCACAGATACGCAGTATTTT
CASSLGTGAGTDTQYF
>NA|TRBJ1-5|NA|TRBV15
TGTGCCACCTCGCGGGAAAAATTACAGCCCCAGCATTTT
CATSREKLQPQHF
>NA|TRBJ1-1|NA|TRBV18
TGTGCCAGCTCACCAGTGCCTGAAGCTTTCTTT
CASSPVPEAFF